The 15 T cell receptor beta chains below all came from one sample that was sequenced in a study of identical twins. From the 5' RACE reads, TCRdb called clonotypes with MiXCR, one entry per CDR3 protein. The data contain around 1.7 million distinct CDR3 sequences, more than 30% of them singletons. The sample taken for sequencing was cord blood. The receptors originated from a newborn girl in good health.

The J gene is TRBJ1-4, the V gene TRBV6-1; D is ambiguous. The length of the CDR3 is 13 residues. CDR1 and CDR2 (germline): MNHNS, SASEGT. The V end was cut by 8 bases, the J end by 4 bases, with 11 bases between. Written as DNA, the CDR3 is TGTGCCAGCCACGGGCAGTTTAATGAAAAACTGTTTTTT. Encoded protein: CASHGQFNEKLFF.

The rearrangement links TRBV20-1 to TRBJ2-7; D might be TRBD2 (6 bases). Germline V gene sequence: CDR1 DFQATT, CDR2 SNEGSKA (reference sequence). The CDR3 has 14 residues. V was trimmed by 2 bases and J by 2 bases, leaving 13 bases between them. The CDR3 region is CSARRRGITYEQYF. The CDR3 DNA follows: TGCAGTGCTAGAAGGCGGGGCATCACCTACGAGCAGTACTTC.

Only a few counts were recorded for this clonotype. This chain uses TRBV5-1 with TRBJ2-7; tentative D call: TRBD2 (5 bases). V was pared by 3 bases and J by 3 bases, with 13 bases between. The germline gives CDR1 SGHRS, CDR2 YFSETQ. This CDR3 is 14 amino acids long. The CDR3 DNA follows: TGCGCCAGCAGCTCCAAGGTCCGGGGCTACGAGCAGTACTTC. Encoded protein: CASSSKVRGYEQYF.

The CDR3 nucleotides are TGTGCCAGCTCTTCGAGAGGGGGGCCGACCTACAATGAGCAGTTCTTC. Protein sequence: CASSSRGGPTYNEQFF. The chain is built from TRBV28 and TRBJ2-1, with D perhaps matching TRBD1 or TRBD2 (6 bases each). The CDR3 is 16 amino acids. The germline V gene encodes CDR1 MDHEN and CDR2 SYDVKM. With 8 bases removed from V and 2 bases from J, the gap between germline ends came to 19 bases. Drawing the rest from reference TRBV28 and TRBJ2-1, the complete variable domain is DVKVTQSSRYLVKRTGEKVFLECVQDMDHENMFWYRQDPGLGLRLIYFSYDVKMKEKGDIPEGYSVSREKKERFSLILESASTNQTSMYLCASSSRGGPTYNEQFFGPGTRLTVL.

This clonotype was observed a handful of times. The chain is built from TRBV6-1 and TRBJ2-5; 11 bases fit TRBD2. The CDR3 is made up of 17 amino acids. V was pared by 5 bases and J by 1 base, with 9 bases of the junction left unmatched. The germline V gene has CDR1 MNHNS and CDR2 SASEGT. CDR3 loop: CASSQNAGTSGQETQYF. The CDR3 bases are TGTGCCAGCAGTCAGAACGCCGGGACTAGCGGCCAAGAGACCCAGTACTTC.

The chain is built from TRBV20-1 and TRBJ1-2; no clear D. With 4 bases removed from V and 4 bases from J, the gap between germline ends came to 7 bases. Germline values: CDR1 DFQATT, CDR2 SNEGSKA (reference sequence). This CDR3 contains 11 residues. The CDR3 loop reads CSAKGLYGYTF. The CDR3 DNA reads as TGCAGTGCTAAGGGCCTCTATGGCTACACCTTC.

The CDR3 spells CASSQDRGGSAKNIQYF. The CDR3 DNA follows: TGCGCCAGCAGCCAAGATCGGGGGGGCTCGGCCAAAAACATTCAGTACTTC. The chain has TRBV4-1 and TRBJ2-4, with TRBD2 matching over 8 bases. This CDR3 region has 17 residues. V lost 0 bases, J lost 1 base, and 5 bases stayed unmatched. CDR1 is MGHRA, CDR2 YSYEKL, per germline.

In its sample, this clonotype was seen a few times. This rearrangement joins TRBV10-3 to TRBJ1-1; D is possibly TRBD1 (5 bases). Germline loops: CDR1 ENHRY, CDR2 SYGVKD. CDR3 size: 13 residues. V lost 4 bases and J 5 bases, leaving 11 bases between the germline ends. CDR3 nucleotide sequence: TGTGCCATCAGTGGCGACCGGGGGACTGAAGCTTTCTTT. It encodes CAISGDRGTEAFF.

CDR3 loop: CSARSQGDPSYEQYF. The CDR3 DNA follows: TGCAGTGCTAGATCCCAAGGGGATCCTTCCTACGAGCAGTACTTC. This chain links TRBV20-1 with TRBJ2-7; D is possibly TRBD1 (5 bases). V was pared by 2 bases and J by 1 base, with 15 bases between. CDR1 is DFQATT, CDR2 SNEGSKA, per germline (reference sequence). The CDR3 sequence is 15 residues long.

The chain employs TRBV20-1 and TRBJ2-4, with TRBD2 identical over 8 bases. With the DNA end fitting TRBJ2-5 better, the J assignment may be wrong. CDR3 length equals 16 residues. CDR1 DFQATT and CDR2 SNEGSKA come from the germline V gene (reference sequence). The CDR3 bases are TGCAGTGCTCGTCTTCGGTTAGCGGGAACGAGAGAGACCCAGTACTTC. Protein sequence: CSARLRLAGTRETQYF.

This clonotype was detected ten times or more. The chain is built from TRBV7-2 and TRBJ2-7; D is perhaps TRBD2 (6 bases). The CDR3 runs to 14 residues. CDR1 is SGHTA and CDR2 is FQGNSA in the germline V gene. Trimming took off 0 bases at V and 2 bases at J, with 8 bases between the two ends. The CDR3 loop reads CASSLAGLTYEQYF. The DNA of the CDR3 is TGTGCCAGCAGCTTAGCGGGACTTACCTACGAGCAGTACTTC.

This chain joins TRBV3-1 and TRBJ2-7; TRBD2 might be the D (6 bases). CDR3 length equals 17 residues. Germline V gene lookup returns CDR1 LGHDT and CDR2 YNNKEL (reference sequence). Trimming removed 1 base at V and 7 bases at J, with 23 bases between. Here the CDR3 DNA reads TGTGCCAGCAGCCAAGGACTGACCCATAGCGGCTACAATGAGCAGTACTTC. Translation gives CASSQGLTHSGYNEQYF.

This clonotype has only a few counts. V is TRBV12-3 or TRBV12-4 and J is TRBJ1-5, with a possible D match to TRBD1 (6 bases). The CDR3 contains 14 residues. Between the trimmed V and J ends, which lost 8 bases and 4 bases, there was a span of 15 bases. CDR3 DNA sequence: TGTGCCAGCGGGTCAGGGGAGGTTAATCAGCCCCAGCATTTT. It codes for CASGSGEVNQPQHF.

V usage is TRBV10-3 and J usage is TRBJ2-7; D possibly corresponds to TRBD1 (5 bases). The V end lost 2 bases, the J end lost 3 bases, and 17 bases lay between the germline ends. The V gene's germline CDR1 is ENHRY and CDR2 SYGVKD. The CDR3 totals 16 residues. The CDR3 sequence: CAISEKGWGRDYEQYF. The CDR3 DNA is TGTGCCATCAGTGAGAAGGGTTGGGGCAGGGACTACGAGCAGTACTTC.

The CDR3 bases are TGTGCCAGCAGGGACGGTGGTGAAAAACTGTTTTTT. This gives the protein CASRDGGEKLFF. V and J are TRBV2 and TRBJ1-4; no firm D call. The CDR3 length is 12 residues. Trimming shortened V by 6 bases and J by 7 bases, and 9 bases separated the two germline ends. Germline V gives CDR1 SNHLY, CDR2 FYNNEI.